This T cell receptor beta chain was obtained from a study of T-cell reconstitution after alpha-beta-depleted transplantation in children. Study-wide points: It was surviving recipient T cells and thymic progenitors that gave some patients high TCRbeta diversity at day 60. It was reported that alpha-beta T cells came from several hundred expanded graft clones (about two months after transplant).

A remark on this clonotype: Its matching antigen is unknown.

The CDR3 contains 17 residues. Germline trimming cut 0 bases from V and 4 bases from J; bases unmatched to any gene: 8. In germline, CDR1 is KGHSH, CDR2 LQKENI. Molecular barcoding with unique molecular identifiers was used for the TCRbeta library. TCRdb re-derived calls from the PCR reads in MiXCR, one entry per CDR3 protein. The data hold around 100,000 distinct CDR3 sequences, with roughly 7.1% observed a single time. Material: PBMCs, obtained before TCRalphabeta/CD19-depleted stem cell transplant. The TCR comes from a boy between 2 and 10 years old with acute lymphoblastic leukemia, due to receive a stem cell transplant. This chain links TRBV18 with TRBJ2-4; 8 nucleotides match TRBD1. The DNA of the CDR3 is TGTGCCAGCTCACCACCGGGATCAGGGGGCATTAAAAACATTCAGTACTTC. Translation: CASSPPGSGGIKNIQYF.